This note documents a single T cell receptor (beta chain) sequence. What it binds is not known. These data belong to a study of cytomegalovirus exposure and HLA in healthy donors. Each donor was nominally healthy when sampled (though unrecorded immune exposures were likely). Findings and caveats of the study: Exclusion applied to some V segments, including TRBV6-2 and TRBV6-3, as they were indistinguishable. The study found most TCR sequences rare, yet found some public TCRs in many donors. In vitro checks showed that three CMV-associated chains really do target CMV antigens.

This PCR relied on a set of 60 Vbeta primers and 13 Jbeta primers. Sequencing was performed with immunoSEQ multiplex PCR; in TCRdb, only in-frame clones are kept and a portion is missing. The table has some 150,000 clones, more than 80% seen once; the top ten hold 7%. The CDR3 spans 17 residues. V lost 4 bases and J 1 base, leaving 19 bases between the germline ends. The germline gives CDR1 MDHEN, CDR2 SYDVKM. This TCR came from a woman in her thirties in good health and CMV-seropositive. The chain recombines TRBV28 with TRBJ1-1, with a tentative D call TRBD1 (5 bases). Sequenced material: PBMCs. The CDR3 DNA sequence: TGTGCCAGCAGTTCTACCACCATCTGGGACTCGAACACTGAAGCTTTCTTT. It translates to CASSSTTIWDSNTEAFF.